This T cell receptor beta chain appears in the sequencing data of a study of blood T cell repertoires in COVID-19. The overall study: Material from acute and convalescent COVID-19 was sourced from the United States, Italy and Spain. The cDNA or gDNA used as material had been derived from T cells, B-cell-depleted T cells, or PBMCs.

Seattle-derived patients entered the study during active infection and were followed longitudinally. Germline CDR1 is SGHTA and CDR2 is FQGNSA. With V trimmed by 3 bases and J by 7 bases, 11 bases remained unmatched. The CDR3 consists of 15 residues. Only in-frame clones appear in the TCRdb table, and some are missing; sequencing was by immunoSEQ multiplex PCR. The sample lists approximately 65,000 clones, about 90% occurring once. Sequenced input: peripheral blood. This chain connects TRBV7-2 to TRBJ2-5; TRBD1 agrees at 7 bases. The source is a man between 45 and 60 years old with COVID-19, enrolled during active disease. DNA of the CDR3: TGTGCCAGCAGCTTGCGTCTACAGGGGCACGGGACCCAGTACTTC. Translated: CASSLRLQGHGTQYF.